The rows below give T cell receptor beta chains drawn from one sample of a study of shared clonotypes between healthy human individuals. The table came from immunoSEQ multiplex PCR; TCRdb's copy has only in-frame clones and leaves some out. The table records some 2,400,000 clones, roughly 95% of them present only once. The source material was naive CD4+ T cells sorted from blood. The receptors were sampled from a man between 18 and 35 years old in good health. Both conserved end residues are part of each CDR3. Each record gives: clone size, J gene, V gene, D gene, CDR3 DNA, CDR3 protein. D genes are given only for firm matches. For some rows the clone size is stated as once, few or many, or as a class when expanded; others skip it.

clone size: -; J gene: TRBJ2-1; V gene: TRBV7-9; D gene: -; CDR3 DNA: TGTGCCAGCAGCTTAGAAGGGATTGAGCAGTTCTTC; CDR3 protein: CASSLEGIEQFF
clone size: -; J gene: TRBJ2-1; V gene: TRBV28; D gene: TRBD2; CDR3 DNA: TGTGCCAGCAGTTCCCGAATGGGGGTAGCGGGGGGACTAAGCTCCTACAATGAGCAGTTCTTC; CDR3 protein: CASSSRMGVAGGLSSYNEQFF
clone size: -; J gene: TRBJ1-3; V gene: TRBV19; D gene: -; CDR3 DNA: TGTGCCAGTAGTGCTTCAGGGGACACCATATATTTT; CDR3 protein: CASSASGDTIYF
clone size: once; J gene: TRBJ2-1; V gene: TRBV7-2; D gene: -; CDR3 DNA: TGTGCCAGCAGCTTAGTGGGAGGGGGCTCCTACAATGAGCAGTTCTTC; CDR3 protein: CASSLVGGGSYNEQFF
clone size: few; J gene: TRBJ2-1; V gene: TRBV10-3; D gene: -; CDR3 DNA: TGTGCCATCACCACAGGGCCGGAGGATGAGCAGTTCTTC; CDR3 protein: CAITTGPEDEQFF
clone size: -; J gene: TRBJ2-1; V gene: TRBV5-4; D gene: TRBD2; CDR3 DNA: TGTGCCAGCAGTCCTACCAGCGGGGGTTACAATGAGCAGTTCTTC; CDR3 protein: CASSPTSGGYNEQFF
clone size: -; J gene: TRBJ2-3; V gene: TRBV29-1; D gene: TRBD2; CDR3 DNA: TGCAGCGTTGAAGTGGCTAGCGGGGCCGATACGCAGTATTTT; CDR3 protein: CSVEVASGADTQYF
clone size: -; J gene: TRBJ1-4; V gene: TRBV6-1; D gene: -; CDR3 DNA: TGTGCCAGCAGTGAAGCGAGGGTTGAAAAACTGTTTTTT; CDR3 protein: CASSEARVEKLFF
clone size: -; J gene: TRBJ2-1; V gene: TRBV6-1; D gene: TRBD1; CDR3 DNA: TGTGCCAGCAGTGACGAACTGACAGGGAGCTCCTACAATGAGCAGTTCTTC; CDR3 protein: CASSDELTGSSYNEQFF
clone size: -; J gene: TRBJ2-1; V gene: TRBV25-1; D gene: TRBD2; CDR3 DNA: TGTGCCAGCAGTGAATATGAGGCTAGCGGGATAGTTGAGCAGTTCTTC; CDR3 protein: CASSEYEASGIVEQFF
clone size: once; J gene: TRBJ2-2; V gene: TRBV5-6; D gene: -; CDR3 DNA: TGTGCCAGCAGCGTCGCCGGTCGGGACAAGAACACCGGGGAGCTGTTTTTT; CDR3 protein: CASSVAGRDKNTGELFF
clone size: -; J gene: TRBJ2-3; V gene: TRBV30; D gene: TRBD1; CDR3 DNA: TGTGCCTGGGGCACGGGACAGGGGATCTTCGGCGATACGCAGTATTTT; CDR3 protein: CAWGTGQGIFGDTQYF
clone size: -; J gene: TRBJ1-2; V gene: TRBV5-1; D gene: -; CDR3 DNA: TGCGCCAGCAGCAGTGACGCGTGGTATGGCTACACCTTC; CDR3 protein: CASSSDAWYGYTF
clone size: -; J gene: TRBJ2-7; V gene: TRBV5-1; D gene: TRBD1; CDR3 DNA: TGCGCCAGCAGTCCAGACAGGGGGACAACCTACGAGCAGTACTTC; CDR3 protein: CASSPDRGTTYEQYF
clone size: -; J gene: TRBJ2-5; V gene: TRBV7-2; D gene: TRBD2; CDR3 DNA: TGTGCCAGCAGCTTAGTAAGGCTCGCGGGGGGGACGGAGACCCAGTACTTC; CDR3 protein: CASSLVRLAGGTETQYF
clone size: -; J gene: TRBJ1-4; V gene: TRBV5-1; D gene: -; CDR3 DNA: TGCGCCAGCAGCTTGGCCAACAATAATGAAAAACTGTTTTTT; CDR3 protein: CASSLANNNEKLFF
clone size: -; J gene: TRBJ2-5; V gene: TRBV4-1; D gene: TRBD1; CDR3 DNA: TGCGCCAGCAGCCAGCGGGCAGGGGGCAGACAAGAGACCCAGTACTTC; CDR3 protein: CASSQRAGGRQETQYF
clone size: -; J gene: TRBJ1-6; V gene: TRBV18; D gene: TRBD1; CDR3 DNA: TGTGCCAGCTCTGACAGGGCTGGCGCCGATTATTCACCCCTCCACTTT; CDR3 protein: CASSDRAGADYSPLHF
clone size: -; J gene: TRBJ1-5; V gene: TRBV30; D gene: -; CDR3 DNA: TGTGCCTGGAGTGTTGGCACGGGGGAGCCCCAGCATTTT; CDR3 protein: CAWSVGTGEPQHF
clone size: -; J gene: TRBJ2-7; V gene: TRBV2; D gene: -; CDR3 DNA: TGTGCCAGTAAGTCGGGCGGCCGATCCTACGAGCAGTACTTC; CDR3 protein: CASKSGGRSYEQYF